The 19 T cell receptor beta chains presented below share a single source sample, sequenced in a study of shared clonotypes between healthy human individuals. Produced via immunoSEQ multiplex PCR; TCRdb's table is partial and in-frame only. Of 2,100,000 or so clones in the sample, about 94% were seen once. Sequencing was carried out using naive CD4+ T cells sorted from blood. Sample subset: CD45RA+ positively selected. The receptor source for this set is a young man in good health.

The chain has TRBV19 and TRBJ1-2; 7 bases are a match to TRBD1. Germline values: CDR1 LNHDA, CDR2 SQIVND (reference sequence). CDR3 length: 13 residues. Losses at the gene ends were 8 bases for V and 8 bases for J; bases not matched to a gene: 11. CDR3 sequence (DNA): TGTGCCAGTTCCCCTCAGGGGGGTAAGGGCTACACCTTC. This codes for CASSPQGGKGYTF.

CDR3 nucleotide sequence: TGTGCCAGCAACCCCACTAGCGGGAGTGTTTACGAGCAGTACTTC. Encoded protein: CASNPTSGSVYEQYF. This rearrangement joins TRBV2 to TRBJ2-7; 11 bases are shared with TRBD2. V gave up 7 bases and J gave up 4 bases; unmatched junction bases: 9. Germline V gene data show CDR1 as SNHLY and CDR2 as FYNNEI. The CDR3 sequence is 15 residues long.

The CDR3 region has the DNA TGCGCCAGCAGCCAAGACCACGGACTAGCGGGATCCACAGATACGCAGTATTTT. Encoded protein: CASSQDHGLAGSTDTQYF. The J gene is TRBJ2-3, the V gene TRBV4-1, with 12 positions matching TRBD2. This CDR3 region has 18 residues. From germline, CDR1 is MGHRA and CDR2 YSYEKL. V shed 0 bases, J shed 2 bases, and the junction held 6 bases outside the gene matches.

The chain links TRBV6-5 to TRBJ2-3, with 8 positions matching TRBD2. Germline values: CDR1 MNHEY, CDR2 SVGAGI. This CDR3 contains 14 residues. V dropped 6 bases and J dropped 2; count of bases not matched to a gene: 4. The CDR3 DNA is TGTGCCAGCAGAATAGCGGGGCTCACAGATACGCAGTATTTT. This translates into CASRIAGLTDTQYF.

The chain recombines TRBV2 with TRBJ2-3, with D hard to call. The CDR3 runs 13 residues. V dropped 3 bases and J dropped 3 bases, with 7 bases sitting between them. Germline V lookup: CDR1 SNHLY, CDR2 FYNNEI. In nucleotides, the CDR3 is TGTGCCAGCAGTGAGTCGTCGACAGATACGCAGTATTTT. Translated: CASSESSTDTQYF.

The rearrangement joins TRBV4-1 to TRBJ2-3; TRBD1 agrees at 11 bases. Germline-derived CDR1 and CDR2 are MGHRA and YSYEKL. V shed 4 bases and J 1 base; nucleotides not matched to a gene: 7. This CDR3 spans 17 amino acids. This chain's CDR3 is CASSLRGTGGGTDTQYF. The CDR3 DNA sequence: TGCGCCAGCAGCCTCCGTGGGACAGGGGGGGGCACAGATACGCAGTATTTT.

The chain uses TRBV2 and TRBJ2-7; possibly TRBD2 for D (6 bases). CDR1 and CDR2 from the germline V gene are SNHLY and FYNNEI. The CDR3 contains 17 residues. The germline V and J ends were trimmed by 2 bases and 0 bases, with 17 bases remaining between them. CDR3 in DNA: TGTGCCAGCAGTGAACCCCTCACCGGCGGGATCTCCTACGAGCAGTACTTC. This encodes CASSEPLTGGISYEQYF.

The chain has TRBV6-5 and TRBJ2-7, with D perhaps given as TRBD1 or TRBD2 (6 bases each). The CDR3 covers 13 residues. V lost 7 bases and J 7 bases, leaving 17 bases between the germline ends. Germline CDR1 reads MNHEY; CDR2 reads SVGAGI. CDR3 protein: CASKRGIGGEQYF. CDR3 nucleotide sequence: TGTGCCAGCAAGAGGGGGATTGGGGGGGAGCAGTACTTC.

A word on this clone: Additional DNA sequences in this sample encode the identical CDR3. The chain uses TRBV2 and TRBJ2-7; D uncertain. The germline V and J ends were trimmed by 5 bases and 4 bases, with 6 bases remaining between them. Germline V CDR1 and CDR2: SNHLY, FYNNEI. The CDR3 spans 11 residues. CDR3 DNA sequence: TGTGCCAGCAGTAGGGAATACGAGCAGTACTTC. Translating it yields CASSREYEQYF.

The V and J genes are TRBV5-1 and TRBJ2-5; no definite D call. With 2 bases removed from V and 3 bases from J, the gap between germline ends came to 14 bases. CDR1 is SGHRS and CDR2 is YFSETQ in the germline V gene. This CDR3 is built from 15 residues. The CDR3 loop is CASSLITARKETQYF. The CDR3, as DNA: TGCGCCAGCAGCTTAATTACAGCCCGAAAAGAGACCCAGTACTTC.

The rearrangement joins TRBV10-3 to TRBJ2-1; D is uncertain. Trimming pared 8 bases from V and 6 bases from J, leaving 8 bases between. CDR1 is ENHRY and CDR2 is SYGVKD in the germline V gene. CDR3 length: 11 amino acids. The CDR3 DNA reads as TGTGCCATCGCATGGGGCAATGAGCAGTTCTTC. This codes for CAIAWGNEQFF.

The chain employs TRBV7-2 and TRBJ2-5; 7 bases agree with TRBD1. V shed 5 bases, J shed 1 base, and the junction held 7 bases outside the gene matches. Germline CDR1 SGHTA, CDR2 FQGNSA. The CDR3 loop spans 15 amino acids. As DNA, the CDR3 is TGTGCCAGCAGCAACTACGGGACAGCCCAAGAGACCCAGTACTTC. It specifies CASSNYGTAQETQYF.

The chain couples TRBV30 to TRBJ2-5, with D perhaps TRBD1 or TRBD2 (7 bases each). Per the germline V gene, CDR1 is GTSNPN and CDR2 is SVGIG (reference sequence). This CDR3 has 15 residues. Trimming stripped 3 bases from V and 5 bases from J, with 19 bases between. CDR3 region: CAWRAGGGVSETQYF. In DNA form, the CDR3 reads TGTGCCTGGAGAGCAGGGGGGGGCGTCTCCGAGACCCAGTACTTC. Variable domain in full (rest from reference TRBV30 and TRBJ2-5): SQTIHQWPATLVQPVGSPLSLECTVEGTSNPNLYWYRQAAGRGLQLLFYSVGIGQISSEVPQNLSASRPQDRQFILSSKKLLLSDSGFYLCAWRAGGGVSETQYFGPGTRLLVL.

The J gene is TRBJ1-2, the V gene TRBV25-1; TRBD1 might be the D (5 bases). Looked up from germline, CDR1 is MGHDK and CDR2 is SYGVNS. The CDR3 totals 13 residues. V was pared by 2 bases and J by 2 bases, with 6 bases between. In nucleotides, the CDR3 is TGTGCCAGCAGTGAAGACAGAAACTATGGCTACACCTTC. Amino acid sequence: CASSEDRNYGYTF.

Written as DNA, the CDR3 is TGTGCCAGCTCACCACCCGTGTACACCGGGGAGCTGTTTTTT. Its translation is CASSPPVYTGELFF. J is TRBJ2-2 and V is TRBV18; D unclear. CDR3 size: 14 residues. Trimming removed 0 bases at V and 3 bases at J, with 5 bases between. Germline V lookup: CDR1 KGHSH, CDR2 LQKENI.

The CDR3 nucleotides are TGTGCCAGCAGTTACCTCACTAGCACAGATACGCAGTATTTT. This codes for CASSYLTSTDTQYF. The chain combines TRBV6-6 with TRBJ2-3; unclear D gene. Germline V CDR1 and CDR2: MNHNY, SVGAGI (reference sequence). Trimming took off 2 bases at V and 0 bases at J, with 6 bases between the two ends. The CDR3 totals 14 residues.

The chain combines TRBV19 with TRBJ2-6; no reliable D call. The V gene lost 9 bases and the J gene lost 0 bases, with 9 bases spanning the gap. This CDR3 has 14 residues. Germline CDR1 is LNHDA and CDR2 is SQIVND (reference sequence). The CDR3 nucleotides are TGTGCCAGCAACCAGTTCTCTGGGGCCAACGTCCTGACTTTC. Protein sequence: CASNQFSGANVLTF.

This clone has just one count. V gene TRBV6-6 combines with J gene TRBJ2-7; 10 bases agree with TRBD1. The CDR3 runs to 14 residues. The junction had 7 bases not matched to a gene; V was cut back by 5 bases and J by 6 bases. Germline CDR1 reads MNHNY; CDR2 reads SVGAGI (reference sequence). The CDR3 loop reads CASSARQGASEQYF. The DNA for the CDR3 is TGTGCCAGCAGTGCCCGACAGGGGGCGAGCGAGCAGTACTTC.

The J gene is TRBJ2-7, the V gene TRBV28, with TRBD2 matching 7 bases. The junction had 6 bases not matched to a gene; V was cut back by 8 bases and J by 2 bases. Germline V gene sequence: CDR1 MDHEN, CDR2 SYDVKM. This CDR3 has 13 amino acids. CDR3 DNA: TGTGCCAGCGGAAGCGGGGTCCCCTACGAGCAGTACTTC. Amino acids: CASGSGVPYEQYF.